The present T cell receptor beta chain was sequenced within a study of T cells after posttransplantation cyclophosphamide. Controls had myeloablative marrow grafts with methotrexate and calcineurin inhibitor, sampled at 1 year. Data came from immunoSEQ multiplex PCR; TCRdb stores just in-frame clones and leaves some out. The sample lists tens of thousands of clones; 70% to 90% were seen once. With regard to this clone: Its antigen is unknown.

General observations from the study: Blood and skin or GI T cell repertoires showed limited TRB overlap.

The CDR3 has 13 residues. V trimming: 5 bases; J trimming: 8 bases; junction bases outside the gene matches: 6. Germline values: CDR1 MNHNY, CDR2 SVGAGI (reference sequence). The receptor was derived from a female patient aged 50-59 years who received an allogeneic stem cell transplant from an unrelated donor, was CMV-positive, and had chronic GVHD only. Certain T cells may be donor cells from the graft. The specimen was PBMCs, collected after an allogeneic stem cell transplant with a calcineurin inhibitor and methotrexate. The rearrangement joins TRBV6-6 to TRBJ2-1, with TRBD1 matching over 7 bases. The CDR3 DNA reads as TGTGCCAGCAGTCCTCGACAGGGCGATGAGCAGTTCTTC. Translating it yields CASSPRQGDEQFF.